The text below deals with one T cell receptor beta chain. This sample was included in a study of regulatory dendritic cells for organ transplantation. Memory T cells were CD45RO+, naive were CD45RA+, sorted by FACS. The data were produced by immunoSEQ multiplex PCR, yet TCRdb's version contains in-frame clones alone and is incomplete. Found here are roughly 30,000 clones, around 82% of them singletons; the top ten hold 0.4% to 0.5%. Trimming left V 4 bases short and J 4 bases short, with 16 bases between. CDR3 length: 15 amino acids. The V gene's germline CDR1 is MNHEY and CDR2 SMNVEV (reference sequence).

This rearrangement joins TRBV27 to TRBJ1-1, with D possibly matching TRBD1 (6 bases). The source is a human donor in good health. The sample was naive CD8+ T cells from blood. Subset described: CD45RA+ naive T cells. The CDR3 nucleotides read TGTGCCAGCAGTTCGTCAGGGATAGGGGGCACTGAAGCTTTCTTT. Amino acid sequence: CASSSSGIGGTEAFF.